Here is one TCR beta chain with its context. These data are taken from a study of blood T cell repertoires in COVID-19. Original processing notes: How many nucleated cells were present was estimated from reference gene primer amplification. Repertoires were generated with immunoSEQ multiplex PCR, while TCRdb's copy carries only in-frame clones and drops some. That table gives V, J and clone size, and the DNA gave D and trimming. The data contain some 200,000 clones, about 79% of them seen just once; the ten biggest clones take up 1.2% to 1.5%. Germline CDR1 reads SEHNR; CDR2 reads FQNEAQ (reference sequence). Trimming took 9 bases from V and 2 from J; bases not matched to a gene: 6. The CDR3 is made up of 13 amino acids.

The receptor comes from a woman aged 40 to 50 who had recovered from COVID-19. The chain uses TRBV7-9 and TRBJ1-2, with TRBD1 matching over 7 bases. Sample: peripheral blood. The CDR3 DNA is TGTGCCAGTGACAGGGTGGCAAACTATGGCTACACCTTC. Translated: CASDRVANYGYTF.